One and the same sample provided the 20 T cell receptor beta chains below, sequenced in a study of CD8+ T cells in alopecia areata. RNA was isolated and reverse transcribed to cDNA, the sequencing template. Assay used: immunoSEQ multiplex PCR; TCRdb lists only in-frame clones, some missing. Altogether fewer than 250,000 clones are present, 57% being singletons, with the ten largest covering around 0.44%. Here the sequenced sample was CD4+ T cells sorted from blood, taken at week 0. These receptors came from a human donor with alopecia areata.

This chain's CDR3 is CASSQGEGGQPQHF. CDR3 sequence (DNA): TGCGCCAGCAGCCAAGGGGAGGGCGGTCAGCCCCAGCATTTT. This rearrangement joins TRBV4-1 to TRBJ1-5, with no clear D. Deletions cut 1 base from V and 6 bases from J, with 10 bases between. This CDR3 spans 14 amino acids. Germline V gives CDR1 MGHRA, CDR2 YSYEKL.

V gene TRBV6-1 combines with J gene TRBJ2-5, with D possibly being TRBD1 or TRBD2 (7 bases each). V was trimmed by 3 bases and J by 4 bases, leaving 9 bases between them. Per the germline V gene, CDR1 is MNHNS and CDR2 is SASEGT. This CDR3 spans 13 amino acids. The DNA of the CDR3 is TGTGCCAGCAGTGACAGGGGGGGAGAGACCCAGTACTTC. This translates into CASSDRGGETQYF.

The V and J genes are TRBV4-1 and TRBJ2-5, with 10 bases that match TRBD2. The germline V gene encodes CDR1 MGHRA and CDR2 YSYEKL. With 8 bases clipped from V and 4 bases from J, the junction kept 10 bases outside the gene matches. The CDR3 is made up of 15 amino acids. The CDR3 bases are TGCGCCAGCGGCGGACTAGCGGAGACCAGAGAGACCCAGTACTTC. Protein sequence: CASGGLAETRETQYF.

The chain combines TRBV29-1 with TRBJ2-2; no firm D call. Germline CDR1 and CDR2: SQVTM and ANQGSEA. The CDR3 consists of 12 residues. V lost 6 bases and J lost 6, with 11 bases in between. The CDR3 protein is CSVGPGPGELFF. CDR3 in DNA: TGCAGCGTCGGACCCGGTCCCGGGGAGCTGTTTTTT.

This chain uses TRBV2 with TRBJ1-6; no firm D call. The CDR3 is 14 residues long. Trimming shortened V by 6 bases and J by 7 bases, and 13 bases separated the two germline ends. Germline V gene data show CDR1 as SNHLY and CDR2 as FYNNEI. In DNA form, the CDR3 reads TGTGCCAGCAGCGCAATCCTACAGAATTCACCCCTCCACTTT. This translates into CASSAILQNSPLHF.

This chain connects TRBV5-1 to TRBJ1-1; D not resolved. CDR1 SGHRS and CDR2 YFSETQ come from the germline V gene. CDR3 length equals 15 residues. V lost 1 base and J lost 5, with 15 bases in between. This CDR3 reads CASSLSPISGTEAFF. The CDR3 region has the DNA TGCGCCAGCAGCTTGTCCCCGATTTCCGGAACTGAAGCTTTCTTT.

V usage is TRBV7-2 and J usage is TRBJ2-1, with D possibly being TRBD2 (5 bases). Germline V gene data show CDR1 as SGHTA and CDR2 as FQGNSA. The CDR3 has 15 amino acids. With 3 bases removed from V and 6 bases from J, the gap between germline ends came to 15 bases. The CDR3 nucleotides read TGTGCCAGCAGCTTGGACTCGGCGGGCTCCAATGAGCAGTTCTTC. It yields the protein CASSLDSAGSNEQFF.

V and J are TRBV7-2 and TRBJ1-2; TRBD1 is a possible D gene (5 bases). From germline, CDR1 is SGHTA and CDR2 FQGNSA. The V gene lost 3 bases and the J gene lost 5 bases, with 13 bases spanning the gap. The CDR3 sequence is 14 residues long. The CDR3 loop reads CASSLEGRGYGYTF. The CDR3 DNA reads as TGTGCCAGCAGCTTGGAAGGGAGGGGTTATGGCTACACCTTC.

This clone was picked up a small number of times. The chain uses TRBV30 and TRBJ2-5; D not resolved. Germline CDR1 and CDR2: GTSNPN and SVGIG (reference sequence). CDR3 length equals 11 residues. Trimming shortened V by 3 bases and J by 4 bases, and 6 bases separated the two germline ends. CDR3 sequence (DNA): TGTGCCTGGAGCTCGGTAGAGACCCAGTACTTC. Translation: CAWSSVETQYF.

The rearrangement joins TRBV4-1 to TRBJ1-2, with D possibly being TRBD1 (5 bases). Germline values: CDR1 MGHRA, CDR2 YSYEKL. V was cut by 5 bases and J by 7 bases, with 20 bases left in between. The CDR3 has 15 amino acids. Here the CDR3 reads CASSFPGRETRGYTF. The CDR3 region has the DNA TGCGCCAGCAGCTTTCCGGGACGGGAGACGCGTGGCTACACCTTC.

V gene TRBV6-5 combines with J gene TRBJ2-1; the match to TRBD2 covers 8 bases. This CDR3 contains 15 residues. The trim removed 0 bases at V and 7 bases at J, leaving 5 bases unmatched. CDR1 is MNHEY, CDR2 SVGAGI, per germline. The DNA for the CDR3 is TGTGCCAGCAGTTACTCTAGCGGGATTGGGAATGAGCAGTTCTTC. Translated: CASSYSSGIGNEQFF.

Turning to this clone: Other nucleotide sequences from this sample produce the same CDR3. This CDR3 is CASSPGTDEQYF. The CDR3 DNA reads as TGCGCCAGCAGCCCCGGGACAGACGAGCAGTACTTC. The chain links TRBV5-1 to TRBJ2-7, with 7 bases identical to TRBD1. The ends lost 4 bases at V and 5 bases at J; junction bases unmatched: 3. Germline V gene sequence: CDR1 SGHRS, CDR2 YFSETQ. The CDR3 runs 12 residues.

Remarks on this clone: One end of the junction does not line up with germline, which may come from a read error. This rearrangement joins TRBV13 to TRBJ2-7; D tentatively reads TRBD1 or TRBD2 (5 bases each). There are 12 residues in the CDR3. The V gene's germline CDR1 is PRHDT and CDR2 FYEKMQ (reference sequence). The CDR3 spells CASSLRGGPRDF. CDR3 DNA: TGTGCCAGCAGCTTACGGGGCGGCCCTCGGGACTTC.

This clone appeared a single time. This chain connects TRBV18 to TRBJ1-2; 11 bases fit TRBD1. V dropped 3 bases and J dropped 5; count of bases not matched to a gene: 8. The CDR3 length is 16 residues. CDR1 is KGHSH and CDR2 is LQKENI in the germline V gene. The CDR3, as DNA: TGTGCCAGCTCACCTTCCGGGACAGGGGGATTTTATGGCTACACCTTC. Translating gives CASSPSGTGGFYGYTF.

This chain connects TRBV9 to TRBJ2-5; 8 bases fit TRBD1. In germline, CDR1 is SGDLS, CDR2 YYNGEE. The CDR3 spans 13 residues. J lost 4 bases, V lost 2 bases, and 1 base had no gene match. This CDR3 is CASSVGQVETQYF. For the CDR3, the DNA is TGTGCCAGCAGCGTGGGACAGGTAGAGACCCAGTACTTC.

This rearrangement joins TRBV1 to TRBJ1-2; TRBD1 is the table's D call and was not checked against the DNA. TRBV1 represents a pseudogene. CDR3 length: 17 residues. The chain's CDR3 is CTSSQDGRTGGPYGYTF. The CDR3 DNA follows: TGCACCAGCAGCCAAGACGGTAGGACAGGGGGGCCCTATGGCTACACCTTC.

This chain links TRBV2 with TRBJ1-1; perhaps TRBD1 as D (5 bases). V was cut by 5 bases and J by 1 base, with 11 bases left in between. The CDR3 contains 14 residues. CDR1 and CDR2 from the germline V gene are SNHLY and FYNNEI. The CDR3 DNA follows: TGTGCCAGCAGTCCGGGACTCAAGAACACTGAAGCTTTCTTT. Its protein is CASSPGLKNTEAFF.

The chain has TRBV2 and TRBJ1-5; no reliable D call. CDR1 and CDR2 from the germline V gene are SNHLY and FYNNEI. Trimming pared 4 bases from V and 4 bases from J, leaving 5 bases between. CDR3 length: 12 amino acids. Here the CDR3 reads CASSGGNQPQHF. CDR3 DNA sequence: TGTGCCAGCAGTGGAGGAAATCAGCCCCAGCATTTT.

This sequence joins TRBV23-1 and TRBJ2-6, with D unresolved. TRBV23-1 is an ORF; its function is uncertain. The CDR3 is made up of 13 amino acids. V dropped 1 base and J dropped 12 bases, with 10 bases sitting between them. The CDR3 nucleotides read TGCGCCAGCAGTCAATTGGACGCTCCCGTCCTGACTTTC. Protein sequence: CASSQLDAPVLTF.

This chain joins TRBV18 and TRBJ2-5; the match to TRBD2 covers 11 bases. The CDR3 runs to 16 residues. The germline CDR1 and CDR2 sequences are KGHSH and LQKENI. With 5 bases clipped from V and 2 bases from J, the junction kept 7 bases outside the gene matches. DNA for the CDR3: TGTGCCAGCTCATCTATGACTAGCGGGATTCAAGAGACCCAGTACTTC. This encodes CASSSMTSGIQETQYF. Together with reference TRBV18 and TRBJ2-5, the CDR3 gives the full variable domain: NAGVMQNPRHLVRRRGQEARLRCSPMKGHSHVYWYRQLPEEGLKFMVYLQKENIIDESGMPKERFSAEFPKEGPSILRIQQVVRGDSAAYFCASSSMTSGIQETQYFGPGTRLLVL.